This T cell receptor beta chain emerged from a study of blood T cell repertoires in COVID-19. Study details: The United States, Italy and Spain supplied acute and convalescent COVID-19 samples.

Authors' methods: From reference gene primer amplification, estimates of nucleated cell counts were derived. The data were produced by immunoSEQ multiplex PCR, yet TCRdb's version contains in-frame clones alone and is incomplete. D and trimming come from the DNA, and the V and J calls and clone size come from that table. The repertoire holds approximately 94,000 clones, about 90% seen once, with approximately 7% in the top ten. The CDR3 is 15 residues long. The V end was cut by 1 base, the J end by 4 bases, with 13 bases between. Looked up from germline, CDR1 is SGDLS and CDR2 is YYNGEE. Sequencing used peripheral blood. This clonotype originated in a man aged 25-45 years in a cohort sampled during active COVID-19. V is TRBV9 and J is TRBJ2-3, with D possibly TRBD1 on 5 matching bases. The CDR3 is CASSVTWGAADTQYF. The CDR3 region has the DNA TGTGCCAGCAGCGTAACGTGGGGCGCGGCAGATACGCAGTATTTT.